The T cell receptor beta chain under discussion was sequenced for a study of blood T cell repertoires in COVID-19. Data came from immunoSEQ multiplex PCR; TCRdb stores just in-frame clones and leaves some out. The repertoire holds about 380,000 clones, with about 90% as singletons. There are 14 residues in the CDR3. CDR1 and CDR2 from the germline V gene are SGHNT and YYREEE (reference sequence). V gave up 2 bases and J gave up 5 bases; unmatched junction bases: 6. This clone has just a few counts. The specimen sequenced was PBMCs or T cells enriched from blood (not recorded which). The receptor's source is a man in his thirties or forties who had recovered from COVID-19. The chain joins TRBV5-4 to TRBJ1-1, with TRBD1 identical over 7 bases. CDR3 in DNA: TGTGCCAGCAGCTTAGGTACAGGGGTAACTGAAGCTTTCTTT. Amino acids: CASSLGTGVTEAFF.